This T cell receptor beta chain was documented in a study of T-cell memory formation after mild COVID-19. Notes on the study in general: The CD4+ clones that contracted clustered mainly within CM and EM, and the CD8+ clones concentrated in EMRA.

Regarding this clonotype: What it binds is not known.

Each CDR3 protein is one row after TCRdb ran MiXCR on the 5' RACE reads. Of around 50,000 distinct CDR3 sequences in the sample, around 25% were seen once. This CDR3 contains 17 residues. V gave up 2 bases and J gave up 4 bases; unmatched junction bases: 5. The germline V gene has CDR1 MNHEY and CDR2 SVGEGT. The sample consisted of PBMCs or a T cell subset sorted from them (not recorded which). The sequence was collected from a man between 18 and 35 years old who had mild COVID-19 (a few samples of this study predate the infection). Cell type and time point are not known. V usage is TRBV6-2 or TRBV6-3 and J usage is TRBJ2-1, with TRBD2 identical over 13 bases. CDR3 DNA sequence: TGTGCCAGCAGTTACACACTAGCGGGGGGGCCTTACAATGAGCAGTTCTTC. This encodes CASSYTLAGGPYNEQFF.